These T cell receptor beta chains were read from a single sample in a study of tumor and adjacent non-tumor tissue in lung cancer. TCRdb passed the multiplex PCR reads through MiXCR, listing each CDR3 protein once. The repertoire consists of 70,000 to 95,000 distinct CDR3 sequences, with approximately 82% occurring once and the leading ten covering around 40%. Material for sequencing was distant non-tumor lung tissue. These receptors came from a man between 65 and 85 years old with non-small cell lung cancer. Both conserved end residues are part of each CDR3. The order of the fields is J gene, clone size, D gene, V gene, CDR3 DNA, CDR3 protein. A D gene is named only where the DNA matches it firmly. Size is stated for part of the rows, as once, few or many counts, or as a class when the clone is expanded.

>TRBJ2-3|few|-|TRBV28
TGTGCCAGCAGTTTTTTATCTAGCACAGATACGCAGTATTTT
CASSFLSSTDTQYF
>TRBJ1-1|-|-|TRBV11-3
TGTGCCAGCGAGCGGACGGGGGCGTTCACTGACGCTTTCTTT
CASERTGAFTDAFF
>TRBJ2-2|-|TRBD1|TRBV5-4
TGTGCCATCAGCTTGGGATGGACAGGGGAAACCGGGGAGCTGTTTTTT
CAISLGWTGETGELFF
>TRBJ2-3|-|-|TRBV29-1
TGCAGATCCGGAGGGGGGAGGGGCACAGATACGAAGTATTTT
CRSGGGRGTDTKYF
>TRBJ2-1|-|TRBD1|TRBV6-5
TGTGCCAGCGCAGTTAAGGGGGCTAATGAGCAGTTCTTC
CASAVKGANEQFF
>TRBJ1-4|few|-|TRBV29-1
TGCAGCGCAACAGGGCTCACTAATGAAAAACTGTTTTTT
CSATGLTNEKLFF
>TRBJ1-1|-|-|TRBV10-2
TGCGCCAGCAGCGTGAGGGGGAGGACTGAAACTTTCTTT
CASSVRGRTETFF
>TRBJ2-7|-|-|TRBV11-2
TGTGCCAGCAGCGAGGACAGCATAAGCTACGAGCGGTGCTTC
CASSEDSISYERCF
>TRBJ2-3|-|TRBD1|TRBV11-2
TGTGCCAAGAGCCCTAGACAGGGGGCCACAGATACGCAGTATTTT
CAKSPRQGATDTQYF
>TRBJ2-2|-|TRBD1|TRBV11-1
TGCGCCATCAGTTGGGGCAGGGGGACCGGGGAGCTGTTTTTT
CAISWGRGTGELFF
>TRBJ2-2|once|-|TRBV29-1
TGCTGCGGGATAGGGTACACTGGGGAGCTGTTTTTT
CCGIGYTGELFF
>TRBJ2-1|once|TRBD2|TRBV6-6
TGCGCCAGCAGTTACTCGGGCTGGACTAGCGGGAACTACAAAGAGCAGTTCTTC
CASSYSGWTSGNYKEQFF